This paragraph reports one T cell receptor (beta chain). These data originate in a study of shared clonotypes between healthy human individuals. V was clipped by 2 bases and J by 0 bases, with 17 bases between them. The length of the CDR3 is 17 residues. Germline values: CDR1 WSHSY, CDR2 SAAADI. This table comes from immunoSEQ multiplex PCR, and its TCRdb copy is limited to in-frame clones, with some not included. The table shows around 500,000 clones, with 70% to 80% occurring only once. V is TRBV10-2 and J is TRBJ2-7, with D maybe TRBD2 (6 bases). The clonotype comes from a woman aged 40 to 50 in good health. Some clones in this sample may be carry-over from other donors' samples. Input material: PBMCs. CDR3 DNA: TGCGCCAGCAGTGAGGCGAAAGGGGACTCCAGCTCCTACGAGCAGTACTTC. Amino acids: CASSEAKGDSSSYEQYF.